This TCR beta chain was observed in a study of T cell changes during pregnancy in multiple sclerosis (dated by TCRdb to the late 2010s). With regard to the full study: The study examined how the T cell repertoire changed over the course of pregnancy in women with multiple sclerosis.

Libraries were prepared through the immunoSEQ multiplex PCR assay. Imported from immuneACCESS, the table was reduced by TCRdb to in-frame sequences with V and J called. These copies leave out some clones; in studies compared against another copy, an unresolved V gene accounts for under half, and the cause of the remainder is not known. For this sample the table gives around 21,000 clones, of which about 85% were detected only once. In total, the top ten clones hold around 21% of the sample. V lost 2 bases and J lost 1 base, and the count of bases not matched to a germline gene is 2. The germline V gene supplies CDR1 MNHNS and CDR2 SASEGT. The CDR3 covers 15 residues, taking in both the cysteine and the phenylalanine. Only the CDR3 part of the read is kept: 45 bases, read in frame from the first base. Note on this clone: Its antigen is unknown. Base qualities are not recorded, but no much larger clone differs from it by a single base.

Material: CD8+ T cells from peripheral blood mononuclear cells, obtained after pregnancy. The chain couples TRBV6-1 to TRBJ2-3, with TRBD1 matching 8 junction bases. The sequence was obtained from a female donor in good health, enrolled as a control in a pregnancy study. The DNA is as follows: TGTGCCAGCAGTGAATCGACAGGGGGCACAGATACGCAGTATTTT. It encodes CASSESTGGTDTQYF.